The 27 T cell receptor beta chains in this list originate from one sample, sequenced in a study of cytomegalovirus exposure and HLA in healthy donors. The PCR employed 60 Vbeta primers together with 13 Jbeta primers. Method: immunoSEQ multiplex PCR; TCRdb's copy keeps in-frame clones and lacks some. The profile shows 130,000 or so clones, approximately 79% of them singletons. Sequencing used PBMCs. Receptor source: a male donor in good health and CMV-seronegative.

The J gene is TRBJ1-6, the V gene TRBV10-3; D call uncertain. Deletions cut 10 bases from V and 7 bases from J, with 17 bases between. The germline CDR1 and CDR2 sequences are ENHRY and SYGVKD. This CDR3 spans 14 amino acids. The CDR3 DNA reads TGTGCCACCAAGGAACGGGGAGCGAATTCACCCCTCCACTTT. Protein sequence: CATKERGANSPLHF.

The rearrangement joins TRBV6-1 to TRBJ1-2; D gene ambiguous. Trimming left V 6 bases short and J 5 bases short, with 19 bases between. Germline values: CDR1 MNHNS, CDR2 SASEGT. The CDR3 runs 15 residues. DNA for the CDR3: TGTGCCAGCAGCGATCAACCAAGGAGCCTGTATGGCTACACCTTC. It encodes CASSDQPRSLYGYTF.

The CDR3 region has the DNA TGTGCCAGCAGCGTAGACGGGACTAGTCAGGGTGAGCAGTTCTTC. Its protein is CASSVDGTSQGEQFF. The J gene is TRBJ2-1, the V gene TRBV9, with 8 bases identical to TRBD2. CDR1 and CDR2 (germline): SGDLS, YYNGEE. The CDR3 is made up of 15 amino acids. Unmatched junction bases numbered 8, after V lost 0 bases and J lost 9 bases.

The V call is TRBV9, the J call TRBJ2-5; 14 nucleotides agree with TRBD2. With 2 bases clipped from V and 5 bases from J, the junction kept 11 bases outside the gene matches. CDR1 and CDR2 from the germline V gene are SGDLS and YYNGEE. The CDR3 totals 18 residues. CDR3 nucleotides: TGTGCCAGCAGCGTTGGGACTAGCGGGGGTCCCTGGGGGGAGACCCAGTACTTC. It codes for CASSVGTSGGPWGETQYF.

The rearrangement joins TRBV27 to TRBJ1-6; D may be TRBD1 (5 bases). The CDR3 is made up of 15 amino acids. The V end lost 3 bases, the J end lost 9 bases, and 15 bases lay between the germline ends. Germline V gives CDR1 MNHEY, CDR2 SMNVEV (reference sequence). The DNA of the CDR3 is TGTGCCAGCAGTTTGGGGGACTCTAAGGTTTCACCCCTCCACTTT. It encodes CASSLGDSKVSPLHF.

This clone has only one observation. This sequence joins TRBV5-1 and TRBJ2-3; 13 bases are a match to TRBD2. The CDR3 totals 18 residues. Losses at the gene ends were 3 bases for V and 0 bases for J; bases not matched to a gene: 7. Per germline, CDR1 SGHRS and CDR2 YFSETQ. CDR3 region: CASSSGTSGATSTDTQYF. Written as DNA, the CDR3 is TGCGCCAGCAGCTCCGGGACTAGCGGGGCGACTAGCACAGATACGCAGTATTTT.

The DNA for the CDR3 is TGTGCCAGCAGTTATGCCGAGGGAGCTAACTATGGCTACACCTTC. This sequence encodes CASSYAEGANYGYTF. This chain links TRBV6-5 with TRBJ1-2; no reliable D call. CDR1 MNHEY and CDR2 SVGAGI come from the germline V gene. The length of the CDR3 is 15 residues. V gave up 3 bases and J gave up 0 bases, with 11 bases separating them.

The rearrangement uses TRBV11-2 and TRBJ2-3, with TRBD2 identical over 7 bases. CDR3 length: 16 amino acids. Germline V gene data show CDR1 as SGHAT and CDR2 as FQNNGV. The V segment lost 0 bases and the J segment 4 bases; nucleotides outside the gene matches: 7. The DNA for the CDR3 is TGTGCCAGCAGCTTAGATTCGGCTAGCGGATCAGATACGCAGTATTTT. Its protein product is CASSLDSASGSDTQYF.

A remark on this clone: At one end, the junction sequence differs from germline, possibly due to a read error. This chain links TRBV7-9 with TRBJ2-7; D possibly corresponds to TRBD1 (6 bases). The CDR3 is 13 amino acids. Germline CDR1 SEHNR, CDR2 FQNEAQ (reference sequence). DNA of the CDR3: TGTTCCAGCAGGTCGGGGACAACCTACGAGCAGTACTTC. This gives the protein CSSRSGTTYEQYF.

CDR3 residues: CASSQDRGACQPQHF. CDR3 bases: TGTGCCAGCAGCCAAGACAGGGGTGCATGCCAGCCCCAGCATTTT. The chain uses TRBV13 and TRBJ1-5, with 8 nucleotides matching TRBD1. Germline values: CDR1 PRHDT, CDR2 FYEKMQ (reference sequence). The trim removed 5 bases at V and 7 bases at J, leaving 10 bases unmatched. The CDR3 totals 15 residues.

CDR3 bases: TGTGCCAGCAGCTCGGACAATTACAATGAGCAGTTCTTC. Its protein product is CASSSDNYNEQFF. The chain links TRBV7-2 to TRBJ2-1; D is possibly TRBD1 (5 bases). Germline-derived CDR1 and CDR2 are SGHTA and FQGNSA. The CDR3 contains 13 residues. Trimming removed 4 bases at V and 4 bases at J, with 8 bases between.

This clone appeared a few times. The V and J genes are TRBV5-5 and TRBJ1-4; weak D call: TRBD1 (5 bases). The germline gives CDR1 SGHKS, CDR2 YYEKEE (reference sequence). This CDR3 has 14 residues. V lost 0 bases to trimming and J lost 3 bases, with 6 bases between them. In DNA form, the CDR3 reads TGTGCCAGCAGCTTGGGGGGCGCTAATGAAAAACTGTTTTTT. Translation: CASSLGGANEKLFF.

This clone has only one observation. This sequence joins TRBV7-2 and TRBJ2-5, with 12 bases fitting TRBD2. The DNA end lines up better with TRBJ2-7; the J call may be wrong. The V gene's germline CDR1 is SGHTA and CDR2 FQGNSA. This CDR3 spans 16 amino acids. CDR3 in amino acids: CASSFPSGGVPYEQYF. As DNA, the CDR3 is TGTGCCAGCAGCTTCCCTAGCGGGGGGGTCCCCTACGAGCAGTACTTC.

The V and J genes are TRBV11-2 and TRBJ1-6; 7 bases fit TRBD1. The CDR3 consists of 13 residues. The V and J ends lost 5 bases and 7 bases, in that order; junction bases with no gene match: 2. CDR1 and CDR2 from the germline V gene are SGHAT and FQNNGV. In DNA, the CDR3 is TGTGCCAGCAGCCCGACAGGGAATTCACCCCTCCACTTT. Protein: CASSPTGNSPLHF.

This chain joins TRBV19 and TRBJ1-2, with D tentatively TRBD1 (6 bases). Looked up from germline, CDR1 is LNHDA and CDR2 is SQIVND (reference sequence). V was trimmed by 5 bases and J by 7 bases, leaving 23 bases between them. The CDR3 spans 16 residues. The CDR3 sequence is CASSPPGGASLSGYTF. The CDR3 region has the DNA TGTGCCAGTAGTCCCCCCGGGGGGGCGAGTCTATCTGGCTACACCTTC.

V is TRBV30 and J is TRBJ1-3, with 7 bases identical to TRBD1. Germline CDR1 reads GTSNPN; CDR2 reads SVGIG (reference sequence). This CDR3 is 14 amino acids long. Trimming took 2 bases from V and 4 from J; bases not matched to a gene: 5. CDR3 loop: CAWSRARGGNTIYF. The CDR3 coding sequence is TGTGCCTGGAGTCGGGCCAGGGGGGGAAACACCATATATTTT.

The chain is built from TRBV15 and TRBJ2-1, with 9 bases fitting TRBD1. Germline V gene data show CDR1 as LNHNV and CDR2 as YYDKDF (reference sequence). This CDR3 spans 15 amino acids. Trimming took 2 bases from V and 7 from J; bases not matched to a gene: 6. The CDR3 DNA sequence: TGTGCCACCAGCAGACCGGGACAGGGAACGAATGAGCAGTTCTTC. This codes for CATSRPGQGTNEQFF.

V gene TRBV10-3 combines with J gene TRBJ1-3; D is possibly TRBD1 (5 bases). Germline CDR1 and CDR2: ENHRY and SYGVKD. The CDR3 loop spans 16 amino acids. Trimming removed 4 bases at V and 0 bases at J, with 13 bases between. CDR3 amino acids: CAISGATDSSGNTIYF. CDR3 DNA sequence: TGTGCCATCAGTGGGGCCACCGACAGCTCTGGAAACACCATATATTTT.

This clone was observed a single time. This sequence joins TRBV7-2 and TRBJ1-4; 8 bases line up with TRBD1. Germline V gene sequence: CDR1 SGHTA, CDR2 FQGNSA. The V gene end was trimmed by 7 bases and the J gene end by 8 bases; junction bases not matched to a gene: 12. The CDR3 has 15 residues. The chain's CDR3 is CASTTRQGAGEKLFF. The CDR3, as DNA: TGTGCCAGCACCACCCGCCAGGGGGCGGGAGAAAAACTGTTTTTT.

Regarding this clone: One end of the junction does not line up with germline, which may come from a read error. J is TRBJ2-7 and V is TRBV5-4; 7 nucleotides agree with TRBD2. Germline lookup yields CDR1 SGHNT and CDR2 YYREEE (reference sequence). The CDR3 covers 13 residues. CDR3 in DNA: TGTGCCAGCAGCTTGGCCGGGGGGAGGCGTGGGCACTTC. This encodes CASSLAGGRRGHF.

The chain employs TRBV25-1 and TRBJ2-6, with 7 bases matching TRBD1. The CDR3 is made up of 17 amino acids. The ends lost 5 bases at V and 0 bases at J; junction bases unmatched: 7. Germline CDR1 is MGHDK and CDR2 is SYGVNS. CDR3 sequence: CASSPLGQLSGANVLTF. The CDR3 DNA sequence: TGTGCCAGCAGTCCCCTGGGACAGCTCTCTGGGGCCAACGTCCTGACTTTC.

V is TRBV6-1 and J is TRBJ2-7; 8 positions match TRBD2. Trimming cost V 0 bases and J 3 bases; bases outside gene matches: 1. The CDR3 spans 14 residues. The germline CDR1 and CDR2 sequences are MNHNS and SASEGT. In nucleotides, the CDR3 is TGTGCCAGCAGTGAAGCACTAGCGGTCTACGAGCAGTACTTC. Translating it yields CASSEALAVYEQYF.

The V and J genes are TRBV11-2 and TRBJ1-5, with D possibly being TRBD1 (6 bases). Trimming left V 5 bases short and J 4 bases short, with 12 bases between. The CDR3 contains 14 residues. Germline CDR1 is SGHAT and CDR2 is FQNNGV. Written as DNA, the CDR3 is TGTGCCAGCAGCCCCGGGACAAAGAATCAGCCCCAGCATTTT. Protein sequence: CASSPGTKNQPQHF. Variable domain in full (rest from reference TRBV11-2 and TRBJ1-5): EAGVAQSPRYKIIEKRQSVAFWCNPISGHATLYWYQQILGQGPKLLIQFQNNGVVDDSQLPKDRFSAERLKGVDSTLKIQPAKLEDSAVYLCASSPGTKNQPQHFGDGTRLSIL.

In DNA, the CDR3 is TGTGCCAGCAGCTTGAGCTATACCTACGAGCAGTACTTC. Amino acid sequence: CASSLSYTYEQYF. This sequence joins TRBV5-6 and TRBJ2-7, with no clear D. This CDR3 contains 13 residues. Germline V gives CDR1 SGHDT, CDR2 YYEEEE. V was clipped by 1 base and J by 2 bases, with 7 bases between them.

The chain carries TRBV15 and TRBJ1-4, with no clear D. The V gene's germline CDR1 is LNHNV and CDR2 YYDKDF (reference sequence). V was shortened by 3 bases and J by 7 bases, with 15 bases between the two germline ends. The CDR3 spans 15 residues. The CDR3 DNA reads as TGTGCCACCAGCAGGGAGAAGGAGGGTAGTGAAAAACTGTTTTTT. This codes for CATSREKEGSEKLFF.

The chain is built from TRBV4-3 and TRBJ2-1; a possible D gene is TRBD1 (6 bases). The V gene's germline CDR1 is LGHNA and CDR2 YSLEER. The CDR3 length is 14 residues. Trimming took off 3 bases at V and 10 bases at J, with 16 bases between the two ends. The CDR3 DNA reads TGCGCCAGCAGCCAGACAGGCCGAAACCGAGAGCAGTTCTTC. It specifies CASSQTGRNREQFF.

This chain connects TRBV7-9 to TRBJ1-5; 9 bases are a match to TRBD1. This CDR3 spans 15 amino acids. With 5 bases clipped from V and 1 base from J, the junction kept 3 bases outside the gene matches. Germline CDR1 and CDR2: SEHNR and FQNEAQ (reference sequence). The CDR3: CASSGTGTSNQPQHF. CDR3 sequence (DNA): TGTGCCAGCAGCGGGACAGGGACCAGCAATCAGCCCCAGCATTTT.